The rows below give T cell receptor beta chains drawn from one sample of a study of regulatory T cells in long-lasting Graves disease. One entry per CDR3 protein, called by TCRdb with MiXCR from the multiplex PCR reads. This table has some 320,000 distinct CDR3 sequences, about 18% appearing once. Specimen: peripheral blood mononuclear cells (PBMCs), collected at new diagnosis, from a patient treated with antithyroid drugs. The receptors originated from a female donor with Graves disease. The CDR3 runs from the conserved cysteine through the conserved F or W. D genes are given only for firm matches. Some rows mark clone size as missing; the rest say once, few, many or name a class of expanded clone.

D: -; J: TRBJ1-1; size: many; V: TRBV11-3; DNA: TGTGCCAGCAGCTTCTTAAGGACGGACACTGAAGCTTTCTTT; CDR3: CASSFLRTDTEAFF
D: -; J: TRBJ1-6; size: few; V: TRBV6-5; DNA: TGTGCCAGCAGTTGGCAGGGTGGCTCACCCCTCCACTTT; CDR3: CASSWQGGSPLHF
D: TRBD2; J: TRBJ2-5; size: -; V: TRBV2; DNA: TGTGCCAGCAGGAGCGGGAGGGCGGAGACCCAGTACTTC; CDR3: CASRSGRAETQYF
D: -; J: TRBJ1-1; size: many; V: TRBV11-2; DNA: TGTGCCAGCAGCTTAGGTGCCGGGAGCGGGATGAGTGAAGCTTTCTTT; CDR3: CASSLGAGSGMSEAFF
D: TRBD2; J: TRBJ2-3; size: -; V: TRBV5-1; DNA: TGCGCCAGCACCTCCCAGGGACTCGGGGGGACAGATACGCAGTATTTT; CDR3: CASTSQGLGGTDTQYF
D: -; J: TRBJ2-7; size: many; V: TRBV12-3/TRBV12-4; DNA: TGTGCCAGCAGTTCCGGCAGGCTACCCTACGAGCAGTACTTC; CDR3: CASSSGRLPYEQYF
D: -; J: TRBJ2-1; size: few; V: TRBV14; DNA: TGTGCCAGCAGCCAGAGGACTGTCTACAATGAGCAGTTCTTC; CDR3: CASSQRTVYNEQFF
D: TRBD1; J: TRBJ1-3; size: few; V: TRBV11-2; DNA: TGTGCCAGCAGCTTGTATAGGGGGCAAGGAAACACCATATATTTT; CDR3: CASSLYRGQGNTIYF
D: -; J: TRBJ2-7; size: many; V: TRBV12-3/TRBV12-4; DNA: TGTGCCAGCAGTTTCTATTTCCATAGTGAGACCTACGAGCAGTACTTC; CDR3: CASSFYFHSETYEQYF
D: TRBD1; J: TRBJ1-5; size: -; V: TRBV28; DNA: TGTGCCAGCCTTCTTAATACCGGGACAGGTGGCAATCAGCCCCAGCATTTT; CDR3: CASLLNTGTGGNQPQHF
D: -; J: TRBJ1-1; size: -; V: TRBV2; DNA: TGTGCCAGCAGTCTCCAGGGCTACGCTGAAGCTTTCTTT; CDR3: CASSLQGYAEAFF
D: -; J: TRBJ2-1; size: many; V: TRBV7-9; DNA: TGTGCCAGCAGCTCGTCCCTTGTCCACAATGAGCAGTTCTTC; CDR3: CASSSSLVHNEQFF
D: TRBD2; J: TRBJ2-1; size: many; V: TRBV28; DNA: TGTGCCAGCAGTTTCGGGGGGGCCCCCTACAATGAGCAGTTCTTC; CDR3: CASSFGGAPYNEQFF
D: -; J: TRBJ1-3; size: many; V: TRBV5-1; DNA: TGCGCCAGCAGCCTCCGGGTCCCGGGTGGTGGAAACACCATATATTTT; CDR3: CASSLRVPGGGNTIYF
D: TRBD2; J: TRBJ2-3; size: many; V: TRBV2; DNA: TGTGCCAGCATCGTGTGGACTCTCGGACTAGCCGCAGATACGCAGTATTTT; CDR3: CASIVWTLGLAADTQYF
D: TRBD2; J: TRBJ2-6; size: many; V: TRBV27; DNA: TGTGCCAGCAGTTCCCTCAGCGGGATCCTTTTTTCCTCTGGGGCCAACGTCCTGACTTTC; CDR3: CASSSLSGILFSSGANVLTF
D: -; J: TRBJ2-7; size: -; V: TRBV28; DNA: TGTGCCAGCAGTTTTCGGGTTCGCTACGAGCAGTACTTC; CDR3: CASSFRVRYEQYF
D: -; J: TRBJ1-6; size: many; V: TRBV11-3; DNA: TGTGCCAGCAGTTCGGGAGGGCTAAATTCACCCCTCCACTTT; CDR3: CASSSGGLNSPLHF
D: TRBD2; J: TRBJ2-2; size: many; V: TRBV24-1; DNA: TGTGCCACCAGTGATGCCTTAGCGGGAGGGCCCAGGGACACCGGGGAGCTGTTTTTT; CDR3: CATSDALAGGPRDTGELFF
D: TRBD1; J: TRBJ1-4; size: many; V: TRBV7-2; DNA: TGTGCCAGCAGCTTAGTATTCAGGGGGTCTACAACTAATGAAAAACTGTTTTTT; CDR3: CASSLVFRGSTTNEKLFF
D: -; J: TRBJ2-1; size: many; V: TRBV13; DNA: TGTGCCAGCAGGACGCTCATCGGGGGCGAGCAGTTCTTC; CDR3: CASRTLIGGEQFF
D: TRBD2; J: TRBJ2-7; size: -; V: TRBV19; DNA: TGTGCCAGTAGTGGGGGGACTAGCGGGAGCTGGACCTACGAGCAGTACTTC; CDR3: CASSGGTSGSWTYEQYF
D: TRBD1; J: TRBJ1-2; size: many; V: TRBV28; DNA: TGTGCCAGCGGCTTCACTCAAGGACAGGCAAGCTATGGCTACACCTTC; CDR3: CASGFTQGQASYGYTF
D: TRBD1; J: TRBJ2-7; size: -; V: TRBV29-1; DNA: TGCAGCGTCCGGACAGGGCCGAGCTCCTACGAGCAGTACTTC; CDR3: CSVRTGPSSYEQYF
D: -; J: TRBJ2-5; size: many; V: TRBV12-3/TRBV12-4; DNA: TGTGCCAGCAGTTTTGGGGGAGGCCGGGAGACCCAGTACTTC; CDR3: CASSFGGGRETQYF
D: TRBD2; J: TRBJ2-3; size: few; V: TRBV5-1; DNA: TGCGCCAGCAGCCAAGTAGCGGGGTTGGGCACAGATACGCAGTATTTT; CDR3: CASSQVAGLGTDTQYF
D: -; J: TRBJ2-7; size: many; V: TRBV19; DNA: TGTGCCAGCGCCGGACCTAACTACGAGCAGTACTTC; CDR3: CASAGPNYEQYF
D: TRBD2; J: TRBJ2-7; size: many; V: TRBV27; DNA: TGTGCCAGCAGTTTGAAACACCTGACTAGCGGATACGAGCAGTACTTC; CDR3: CASSLKHLTSGYEQYF
D: TRBD1; J: TRBJ1-2; size: -; V: TRBV14; DNA: TGTGCCAGCAGCGCAGTATCCGGGACAGGGGTGCTTGGCTACACCTTC; CDR3: CASSAVSGTGVLGYTF
D: -; J: TRBJ2-5; size: few; V: TRBV18; DNA: TGTGCCAGCTCAAGGGGTGGCGGCGCCCAAGAGACCCAGTACTTC; CDR3: CASSRGGGAQETQYF
D: -; J: TRBJ2-7; size: many; V: TRBV11-3; DNA: TGTGCCAGCAGCTTATACCCCGGAGAGCAGTACTTC; CDR3: CASSLYPGEQYF
D: TRBD2; J: TRBJ2-5; size: many; V: TRBV28; DNA: TGTGCCAGCAGTATCCTGACTAGCGGAGAAGAGACCCAGTACTTC; CDR3: CASSILTSGEETQYF
D: -; J: TRBJ1-3; size: -; V: TRBV6-5; DNA: TGTGCCAGCAGTTACCGGGGATCGGGACAAGTGAGCTCTGGAAACACCATATATTTT; CDR3: CASSYRGSGQVSSGNTIYF
D: TRBD1; J: TRBJ2-5; size: many; V: TRBV18; DNA: TGTGCCAGCTCTCGGACAGGGGTCGGGACCCAGTACTTC; CDR3: CASSRTGVGTQYF
D: TRBD2; J: TRBJ2-7; size: many; V: TRBV29-1; DNA: TGCAGCGTCATAGCGGGAGGATCCTACGAGCAGTACTTC; CDR3: CSVIAGGSYEQYF
D: -; J: TRBJ2-7; size: few; V: TRBV27; DNA: TGTGCCAGCAGTTCACAACCGGGCGCCGCCCGGTACTTC; CDR3: CASSSQPGAARYF
D: TRBD1; J: TRBJ1-5; size: many; V: TRBV28; DNA: TGTGCCAGCAGGGGGACAGGGGCCCGAGACTATAGCAATCAGCCCCAGCATTTT; CDR3: CASRGTGARDYSNQPQHF
D: -; J: TRBJ2-7; size: -; V: TRBV3-1; DNA: TGTGCCAGCAGCCAAGGTTTCTACGAGCAGTACTTC; CDR3: CASSQGFYEQYF
D: -; J: TRBJ1-2; size: many; V: TRBV10-2; DNA: TGCGCCAGTAGCGAGAACGGACAGCCGAACTATGGCTACACCTTC; CDR3: CASSENGQPNYGYTF
D: -; J: TRBJ2-3; size: -; V: TRBV30; DNA: TGTGCCTGGAGTCCGGGTGGCCACGGAGAAGATACGCAGTATTTT; CDR3: CAWSPGGHGEDTQYF
D: -; J: TRBJ2-1; size: few; V: TRBV20-1; DNA: TGCAGTGCTAGAGATAGCCTCACCCCGAAGCGGGTATACAATGAGCAGTTCTTC; CDR3: CSARDSLTPKRVYNEQFF
D: TRBD1; J: TRBJ2-6; size: -; V: TRBV30; DNA: TGTGCCTGGAAGGGACAGGGCACCTCTGGGGCCAACGTCCTGACTTTC; CDR3: CAWKGQGTSGANVLTF
D: TRBD2; J: TRBJ2-7; size: few; V: TRBV11-2; DNA: TGTGCCGGCAGCTTCGCTAGCGGACGTGCCCCCTACGAGCAGTACTTC; CDR3: CAGSFASGRAPYEQYF
D: -; J: TRBJ2-7; size: few; V: TRBV4-2; DNA: TGTGCCAGCAGCCCCAATTTGGCCTCCTACGAGCAGTACTTC; CDR3: CASSPNLASYEQYF
D: -; J: TRBJ2-3; size: few; V: TRBV19; DNA: TGTGCCAGTAGTCCCCCATACGGGGCGGGCACAGATACGCAGTATTTT; CDR3: CASSPPYGAGTDTQYF